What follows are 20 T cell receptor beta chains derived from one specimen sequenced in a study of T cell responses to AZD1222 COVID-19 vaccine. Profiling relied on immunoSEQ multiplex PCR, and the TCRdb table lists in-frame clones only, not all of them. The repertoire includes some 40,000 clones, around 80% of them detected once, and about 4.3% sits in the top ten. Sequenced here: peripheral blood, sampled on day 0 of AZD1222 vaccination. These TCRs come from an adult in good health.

CDR3 sequence (DNA): TGTGCCAGCAGTTCCGCTGCCCATCTCTTCTACGAGCAGTACTTC. This translates into CASSSAAHLFYEQYF. The V and J genes are TRBV6-6 and TRBJ2-7; D is ambiguous. Germline V lookup: CDR1 MNHNY, CDR2 SVGAGI (reference sequence). V was shortened by 4 bases and J by 3 bases, with 16 bases between the two germline ends. The CDR3 loop spans 15 amino acids.

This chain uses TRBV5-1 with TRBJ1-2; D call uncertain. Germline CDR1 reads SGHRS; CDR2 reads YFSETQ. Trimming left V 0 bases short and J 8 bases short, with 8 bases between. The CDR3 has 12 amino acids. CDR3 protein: CASSLDWRGYTF. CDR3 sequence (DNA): TGCGCCAGCAGCTTGGATTGGAGGGGCTACACCTTC.

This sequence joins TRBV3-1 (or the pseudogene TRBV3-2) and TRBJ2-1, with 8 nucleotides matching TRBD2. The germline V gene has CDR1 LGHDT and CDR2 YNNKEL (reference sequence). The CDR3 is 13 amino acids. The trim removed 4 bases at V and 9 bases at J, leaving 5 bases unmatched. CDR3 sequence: CASSLAAGGEQFF. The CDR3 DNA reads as TGTGCCAGCAGCCTCGCTGCGGGGGGTGAGCAGTTCTTC.

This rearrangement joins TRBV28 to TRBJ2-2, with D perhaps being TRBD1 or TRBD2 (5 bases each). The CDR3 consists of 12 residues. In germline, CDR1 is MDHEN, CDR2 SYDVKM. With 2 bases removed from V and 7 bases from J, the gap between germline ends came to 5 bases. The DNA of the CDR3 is TGTGCCAGCAGTTTAGGGGGCGGGGAGCTGTTTTTT. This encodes CASSLGGGELFF.

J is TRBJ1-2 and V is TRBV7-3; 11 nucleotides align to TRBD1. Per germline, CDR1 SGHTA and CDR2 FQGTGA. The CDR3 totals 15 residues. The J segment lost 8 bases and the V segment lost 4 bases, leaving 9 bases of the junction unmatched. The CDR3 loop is CASSWTGGAPEGYTF. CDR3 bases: TGTGCCAGCAGCTGGACAGGGGGCGCCCCGGAGGGCTACACCTTC.

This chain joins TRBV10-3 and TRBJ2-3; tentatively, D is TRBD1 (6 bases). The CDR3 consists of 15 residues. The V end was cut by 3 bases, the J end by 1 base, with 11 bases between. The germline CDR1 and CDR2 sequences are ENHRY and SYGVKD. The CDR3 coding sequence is TGTGCCATCAGTGACTCACAGGGCGGCACAGATACGCAGTATTTT. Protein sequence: CAISDSQGGTDTQYF.

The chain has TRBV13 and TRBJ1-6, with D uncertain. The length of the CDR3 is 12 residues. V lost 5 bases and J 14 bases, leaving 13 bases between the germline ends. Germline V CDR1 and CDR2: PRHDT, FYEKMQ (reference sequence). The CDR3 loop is CASSLDRRTLHF. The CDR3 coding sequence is TGTGCCAGCAGCCTTGACCGCCGCACCCTCCACTTT. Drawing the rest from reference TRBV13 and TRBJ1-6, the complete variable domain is AAGVIQSPRHLIKEKRETATLKCYPIPRHDTVYWYQQGPGQDPQFLISFYEKMQSDKGSIPDRFSAQQFSDYHSELNMSSLELGDSALYFCASSLDRRTLHFGNGTRLTVT.

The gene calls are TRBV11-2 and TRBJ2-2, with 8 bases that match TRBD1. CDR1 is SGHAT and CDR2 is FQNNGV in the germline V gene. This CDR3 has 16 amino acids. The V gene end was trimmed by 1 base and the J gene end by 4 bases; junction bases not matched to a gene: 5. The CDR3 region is CASSLVSGGRTGELFF. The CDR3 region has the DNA TGTGCCAGCAGCTTAGTCTCAGGGGGCCGCACCGGGGAGCTGTTTTTT.

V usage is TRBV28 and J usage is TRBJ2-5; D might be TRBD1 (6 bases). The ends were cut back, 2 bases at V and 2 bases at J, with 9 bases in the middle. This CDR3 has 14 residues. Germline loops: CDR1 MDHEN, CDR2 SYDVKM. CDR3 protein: CASSLQGQQETQYF. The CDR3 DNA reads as TGTGCCAGCAGTTTACAGGGACAACAAGAGACCCAGTACTTC.

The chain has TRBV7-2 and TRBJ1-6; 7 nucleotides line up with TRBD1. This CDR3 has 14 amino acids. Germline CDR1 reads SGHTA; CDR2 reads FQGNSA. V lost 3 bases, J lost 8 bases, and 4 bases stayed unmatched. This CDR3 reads CASSFTDRDSPLHF. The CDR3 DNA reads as TGTGCCAGCAGCTTCACAGACAGGGATTCACCCCTCCACTTT.

CDR3 nucleotide sequence: TGTGCCAGCCAGCCACAGTTCAATCAGCCCCAGCATTTT. It is translated as CASQPQFNQPQHF. The chain has TRBV2 and TRBJ1-5; D is undetermined. There are 13 residues in the CDR3. Between the trimmed V and J ends, which lost 8 bases and 3 bases, there was a span of 11 bases. The V gene's germline CDR1 is SNHLY and CDR2 FYNNEI.

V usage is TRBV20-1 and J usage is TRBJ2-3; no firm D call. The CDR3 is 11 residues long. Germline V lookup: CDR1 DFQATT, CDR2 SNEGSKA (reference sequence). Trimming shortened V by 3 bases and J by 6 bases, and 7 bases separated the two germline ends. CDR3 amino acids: CSARRKDTQYF. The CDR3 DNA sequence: TGCAGTGCTAGGAGGAAGGATACGCAGTATTTT.

The CDR3 reads CASSQDARDSNQPQHF. CDR3 nucleotide sequence: TGTGCCAGCAGCCAAGATGCCAGGGATAGCAATCAGCCCCAGCATTTT. The chain combines TRBV3-1 (or the pseudogene TRBV3-2) with TRBJ1-5; the D gene is possibly TRBD1 (5 bases). V gave up 0 bases and J gave up 0 bases, with 9 bases separating them. This CDR3 contains 16 residues. Germline CDR1 LGHDT, CDR2 YNNKEL (reference sequence).

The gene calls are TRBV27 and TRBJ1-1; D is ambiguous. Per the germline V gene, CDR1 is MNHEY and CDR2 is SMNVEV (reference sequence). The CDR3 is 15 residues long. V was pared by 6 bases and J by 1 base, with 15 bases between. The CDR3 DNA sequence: TGTGCCAGCAGCCCGATGGACCCGGAGAACACTGAAGCTTTCTTT. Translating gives CASSPMDPENTEAFF.

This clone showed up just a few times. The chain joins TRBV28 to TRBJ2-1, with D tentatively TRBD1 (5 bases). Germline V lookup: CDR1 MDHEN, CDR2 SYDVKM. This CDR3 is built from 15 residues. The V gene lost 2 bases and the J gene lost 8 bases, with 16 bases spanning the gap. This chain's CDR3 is CASSLGVGRVYEQFF. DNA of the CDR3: TGTGCCAGCAGTTTAGGAGTGGGCAGGGTGTATGAGCAGTTCTTC. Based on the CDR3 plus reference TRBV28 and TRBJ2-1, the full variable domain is DVKVTQSSRYLVKRTGEKVFLECVQDMDHENMFWYRQDPGLGLRLIYFSYDVKMKEKGDIPEGYSVSREKKERFSLILESASTNQTSMYLCASSLGVGRVYEQFFGPGTRLTVL.

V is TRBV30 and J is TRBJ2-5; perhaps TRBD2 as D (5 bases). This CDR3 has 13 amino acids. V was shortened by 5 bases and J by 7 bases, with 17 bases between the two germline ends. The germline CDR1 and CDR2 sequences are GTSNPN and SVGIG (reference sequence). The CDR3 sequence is CAWVRTSSGTQYF. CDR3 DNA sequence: TGTGCCTGGGTCAGGACTTCCTCGGGGACCCAGTACTTC. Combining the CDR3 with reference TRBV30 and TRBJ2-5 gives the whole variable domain SQTIHQWPATLVQPVGSPLSLECTVEGTSNPNLYWYRQAAGRGLQLLFYSVGIGQISSEVPQNLSASRPQDRQFILSSKKLLLSDSGFYLCAWVRTSSGTQYFGPGTRLLVL.

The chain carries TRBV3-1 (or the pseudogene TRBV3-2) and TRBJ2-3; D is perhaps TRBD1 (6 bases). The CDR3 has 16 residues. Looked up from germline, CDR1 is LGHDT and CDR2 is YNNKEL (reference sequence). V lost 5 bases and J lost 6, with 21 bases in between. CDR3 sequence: CASSVQTGVGTDTQYF. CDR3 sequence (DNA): TGTGCCAGCAGCGTACAGACAGGTGTAGGTACGGATACGCAGTATTTT.

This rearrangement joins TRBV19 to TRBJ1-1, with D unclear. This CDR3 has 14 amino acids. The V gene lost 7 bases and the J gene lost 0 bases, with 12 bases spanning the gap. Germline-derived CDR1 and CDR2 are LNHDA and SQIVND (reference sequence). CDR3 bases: TGTGCCAGTACTCTACAGACGATGAACACTGAAGCTTTCTTT. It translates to CASTLQTMNTEAFF.

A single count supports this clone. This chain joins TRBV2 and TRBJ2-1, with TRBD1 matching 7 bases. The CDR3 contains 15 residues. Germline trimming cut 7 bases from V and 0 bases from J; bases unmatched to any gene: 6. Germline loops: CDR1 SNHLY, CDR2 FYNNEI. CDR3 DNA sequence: TGTGCCAGCAAATTCCGGGACAGCTCCTACAATGAGCAGTTCTTC. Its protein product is CASKFRDSSYNEQFF.

The CDR3 nucleotides are TGTGCCAGCAGGGGACAGCCCACCGGGGAGCTGTTTTTT. This translates into CASRGQPTGELFF. The chain uses TRBV11-2 and TRBJ2-2; 7 nucleotides agree with TRBD1. The V gene end was trimmed by 6 bases and the J gene end by 4 bases; junction bases not matched to a gene: 2. Germline lookup yields CDR1 SGHAT and CDR2 FQNNGV. The CDR3 spans 13 residues.